This TCR beta chain was captured in a study of molecular identifiers for immune sequencing clone quantification (dated by TCRdb to the late 2010s). The study in broad terms: In a replicate experiment, RNA from around 20,000 or 100,000 naive CD8 T cells was split into five aliquots, four of which were sequenced. CD8 T cells were used in a methods study to benchmark molecular-identifier clustering-based TCR repertoire sequencing (MIDCIRS) and TCR RNA copy counting.

Libraries of naive CD8 T cells were generated from roughly 21,000 to 960,000 sorted cells, with 10%, 30% or 50% of the purified RNA used. Naive CD8 T cells were FACS-sorted as CD8+CD4-CCR7+CD45RA+ on a BD FACSAria II into RLT Plus buffer. To test detection sensitivity, Jurkat RNA equal to around nine TCR copies was added to samples of about 20,000-1,000,000 naive CD8 T cells. Enrichment of CD8 T cells was performed with RosetteSep CD8+ T Cell Enrichment Cocktail and Ficoll-Paque, after which ACK red cell lysis was carried out. Results and caveats for the whole study, not just this receptor: The naive libraries included spiked-in Jurkat TCR RNA (approximately ten copies' worth), and this RNA is not part of the donor repertoire. When barcode sub-clustering was not used, chimeric consensus sequences inflated TCR diversity, with chimeras reaching as high as 47%. Highly expanded clone sizes could be underestimated because identical TCR molecules may share a barcode. Modeling gave about 3.2 recovered TCR RNA copies per cell versus about 10 by digital PCR, implying approximately 30% capture efficiency. Clones above 20 RNA copies held over 99% of molecules in CMV-specific effector cells but under 1% in naive cells. A single cell's worth of spiked-in Jurkat TCR RNA was reported detectable even among under 1.3 million naive CD8 T cells.

Comment on this clonotype: The antigen it recognizes is unknown. No per-base quality is available; no much larger clone lies one base away.

V is cut back by 6 bases and J by 4 bases, with 3 bases in the junction unmatched. The germline V gene (reference sequence) supplies CDR1 MNHEY and CDR2 SMNVEV. The cysteine opens and the phenylalanine closes a CDR3 of 13 amino acids. The CDR3 DNA has 39 bases and is translated from base 1. Library creation used PCR. Sequenced on a NextSeq 500. Bulk TCR libraries were generated as previously described, with the TCR primers listed in Table S5 used. Purification of total RNA was performed with the Qiagen AllPrep DNA/RNA kit. Before any analysis, reads coming from multiple sequencing runs of the same library were combined into one pool. In the original analysis: Reads were retained only if the reads had an exact TCR constant sequence, and the retained reads were trimmed to 150 nt and grouped according to their 12-nt molecular barcodes. Reads in each barcode group were sub-clustered using a 15% Levenshtein threshold, and a quality-weighted consensus sequence was built for each RNA molecule. Non-functional sequences were filtered out, along with any lower-count sequence sitting one edit away from another sequence. Based on fitting two negative binomial distributions, any barcode sub-cluster with under 20% of the maximum read count was discarded. The public sequencing data were trimmed at Q25 with fastp and processed into clonotypes with MiXCR by TCRdb, which kept only in-frame beta chains. Every entry covers one CDR3 protein and lists the most common genes and DNA from its rows. The V and J calls reflect TCRdb's pipeline rather than the authors' work. The table for this sample lists roughly 320,000 distinct CDR3 sequences; under 25% of them were counted only once. The top ten hold 0.65% to 0.75% of the sample.

The sample taken for sequencing was naive CD8+ T cells from blood, with Jurkat cell RNA spiked in. The sample's cell subset or site label is to be understood as: FACS-sorted CD8+CD4-CCR7+CD45RA+ naive T cells. The source of this sequence is a human donor in good health. Some libraries in this study had Jurkat cell RNA spiked in. Here the chain combines TRBV27 and TRBJ1-1; 9 nucleotides in the junction match TRBD1. The CDR3 region has the sequence CASRGDRATEAFF. DNA sequence: TGTGCCAGCAGAGGGGACAGGGCCACTGAAGCTTTCTTT.